These 27 T cell receptor beta chains share one sample of origin, sequenced in a study of early stage breast cancer tumors. Some clones are missing from TCRdb's copy, which holds only in-frame ones; the method was immunoSEQ multiplex PCR. The sample includes under 8,000 clones, around 67% of them seen just once. Material: normal breast tissue next to the tumor. Receptors were obtained from a person aged 35-49 years with breast cancer.

This chain uses TRBV30 with TRBJ1-1; D unresolved. The CDR3 has 12 residues. Germline V gene lookup returns CDR1 GTSNPN and CDR2 SVGIG (reference sequence). The V gene lost 5 bases and the J gene lost 8 bases, with 15 bases spanning the gap. The CDR3 spells CAWGPGRPEAFF. The DNA of the CDR3 is TGTGCCTGGGGCCCCGGCAGGCCCGAAGCTTTCTTT. The complete variable domain, with remaining parts taken from reference TRBV30 and TRBJ1-1, reads SQTIHQWPATLVQPVGSPLSLECTVEGTSNPNLYWYRQAAGRGLQLLFYSVGIGQISSEVPQNLSASRPQDRQFILSSKKLLLSDSGFYLCAWGPGRPEAFFGQGTRLTVV.

This clone is termed large. The CDR3, as DNA: TGTGCCAGCAGTGTGGGCCCCGCTTCAACTAATGAAAAACTGTTTTTT. Translating it yields CASSVGPASTNEKLFF. This sequence joins TRBV2 and TRBJ1-4; D is unclear. The length of the CDR3 is 16 residues. The V gene lost 4 bases and the J gene lost 0 bases, with 12 bases spanning the gap. Germline V gene sequence: CDR1 SNHLY, CDR2 FYNNEI.

The chain couples TRBV14 to TRBJ2-7; D uncertain. Germline CDR1 reads SGHDN; CDR2 reads FVKESK. This CDR3 is built from 14 residues. V shed 1 base and J shed 6 bases, with 13 bases lying between them. The CDR3 spells CASSQGGGVGEQYF. DNA of the CDR3: TGTGCCAGCAGCCAAGGCGGTGGCGTAGGCGAGCAGTACTTC.

CDR3 DNA: TGTGCCAGCAGACGGACAGCGGGAGGTTCCGATGAGCAGTTCTTC. Translating gives CASRRTAGGSDEQFF. The chain recombines TRBV7-8 with TRBJ2-1; the match to TRBD2 covers 9 bases. J gave up 8 bases and V 6 bases, and 11 bases lay outside the gene matches. This CDR3 spans 15 amino acids. The germline gives CDR1 SGHVS, CDR2 FQNEAQ.

The CDR3 sequence is CASSPFGGVSLRSYEQYF. CDR3 DNA sequence: TGTGCCAGCAGCCCCTTTGGGGGAGTTAGTCTGAGGTCCTACGAGCAGTACTTC. J is TRBJ2-7 and V is TRBV11-2, with D perhaps given as TRBD1 or TRBD2 (5 bases each). The V and J ends lost 5 bases and 1 base respectively, with 24 bases between them. Germline V CDR1 and CDR2: SGHAT, FQNNGV. This CDR3 has 18 residues.

The J gene is TRBJ2-3, the V gene TRBV10-1, with D perhaps matching TRBD1 or TRBD2 (6 bases each). Trimming pared 11 bases from V and 4 bases from J, leaving 16 bases between. Germline lookup yields CDR1 WNHNN and CDR2 SYGVQD (reference sequence). The CDR3 extends over 13 amino acids. This chain's CDR3 is CARRGRGADTQYF. Here the CDR3 DNA reads TGCGCCCGCCGAGGTAGGGGGGCAGATACGCAGTATTTT.

V usage is TRBV28 and J usage is TRBJ1-6; the match to TRBD1 covers 8 bases. This CDR3 is built from 15 residues. The trim removed 3 bases at V and 9 bases at J, leaving 7 bases unmatched. Looked up from germline, CDR1 is MDHEN and CDR2 is SYDVKM. The CDR3 loop is CASSFGQGVSSPLHF. The CDR3 DNA follows: TGTGCCAGCAGTTTTGGACAGGGAGTGAGTTCACCCCTCCACTTT. The variable domain in full, completed from reference TRBV28 and TRBJ1-6, reads DVKVTQSSRYLVKRTGEKVFLECVQDMDHENMFWYRQDPGLGLRLIYFSYDVKMKEKGDIPEGYSVSREKKERFSLILESASTNQTSMYLCASSFGQGVSSPLHFGNGTRLTVT.

The chain employs TRBV5-1 and TRBJ2-5, with D perhaps being TRBD1 or TRBD2 (6 bases each). The CDR3 length is 14 residues. V dropped 5 bases and J dropped 3 bases, with 14 bases sitting between them. Germline-derived CDR1 and CDR2 are SGHRS and YFSETQ. Here the CDR3 reads CASSSGQMEETQYF. The CDR3, as DNA: TGCGCCAGCAGTAGCGGACAGATGGAAGAGACCCAGTACTTC.

By its share, this clone is medium-sized. V gene TRBV4-1 combines with J gene TRBJ2-1; D is ambiguous. Between the trimmed V and J ends, which lost 1 base and 9 bases, there was a span of 13 bases. Per germline, CDR1 MGHRA and CDR2 YSYEKL. The CDR3 is 14 amino acids. The CDR3 bases are TGCGCCAGCAGCCAAGTTCAAGTCAACTTTGAGCAGTTCTTC. This sequence encodes CASSQVQVNFEQFF.

The chain links TRBV7-2 to TRBJ2-5, with TRBD1 matching 8 bases. V was clipped by 1 base and J by 5 bases; unmatched bases: 9. Germline V lookup: CDR1 SGHTA, CDR2 FQGNSA. This CDR3 is built from 16 residues. The CDR3 DNA reads TGTGCCAGCAGCTTAGGGGACAGGCAGGGGGTTGAGACCCAGTACTTC. Its translation is CASSLGDRQGVETQYF.

This clone was observed a single time. The rearrangement uses TRBV7-9 and TRBJ2-3; possibly TRBD1 or TRBD2 for D (6 bases each). This CDR3 region has 16 residues. V lost 1 base, J lost 2 bases, and 13 bases lay in between. CDR1 is SEHNR and CDR2 is FQNEAQ in the germline V gene (reference sequence). The CDR3 DNA is TGTGCCAGCAGCTTAGTGCGGGACAAGTCCACAGATACGCAGTATTTT. This sequence encodes CASSLVRDKSTDTQYF.

The chain couples TRBV6-4 to TRBJ2-3; possible D gene TRBD1, 5 bases. In germline, CDR1 is MRHNA, CDR2 SNTAGT. The CDR3 length is 14 residues. Trimming stripped 4 bases from V and 6 bases from J, with 14 bases between. The CDR3 region has the DNA TGTGCCAGCAGTGGAGGTCCAGGGCAGGATACGCAGTATTTT. Its protein product is CASSGGPGQDTQYF.

The chain has TRBV7-8 and TRBJ1-5, with 7 nucleotides matching TRBD1. V shed 1 base, J shed 0 bases, and the junction held 6 bases outside the gene matches. Germline assignment: CDR1 SGHVS and CDR2 FQNEAQ. The CDR3 contains 17 residues. The CDR3 region has the DNA TGTGCCAGCAGCTTAGGGGGGACAGAATATAGCAATCAGCCCCAGCATTTT. Its translation is CASSLGGTEYSNQPQHF.

V gene TRBV15 combines with J gene TRBJ2-4; 8 positions match TRBD1. This CDR3 spans 16 amino acids. Unmatched junction bases numbered 6, after V lost 5 bases and J lost 0 bases. Germline values: CDR1 LNHNV, CDR2 YYDKDF (reference sequence). CDR3 region: CATSAWDRLAKNIQYF. The CDR3, as DNA: TGTGCCACCAGCGCATGGGACAGGCTAGCCAAAAACATTCAGTACTTC. Filled out from reference TRBV15 and TRBJ2-4, the complete variable domain reads DAMVIQNPRYQVTQFGKPVTLSCSQTLNHNVMYWYQQKSSQAPKLLFHYYDKDFNNEADTPDNFQSRRPNTSFCFLDIRSPGLGDTAMYLCATSAWDRLAKNIQYFGAGTRLSVL.

This clone was detected a few times. The chain recombines TRBV7-9 with TRBJ2-7; 7 bases line up with TRBD2. Germline V gives CDR1 SEHNR, CDR2 FQNEAQ (reference sequence). With V trimmed by 4 bases and J by 5 bases, 8 bases remained unmatched. The CDR3 is 14 residues long. CDR3 sequence: CASSYQTSSDEQYF. In DNA form, the CDR3 reads TGTGCCAGCAGCTACCAGACTAGCAGCGACGAGCAGTACTTC. Full variable domain (outside the CDR3, taken from reference TRBV7-9 and TRBJ2-7): DTGVSQNPRHKITKRGQNVTFRCDPISEHNRLYWYRQTLGQGPEFLTYFQNEAQLEKSRLLSDRFSAERPKGSFSTLEIQRTEQGDSAMYLCASSYQTSSDEQYFGPGTRLTVT.

By frequency in the sample, this clone is medium-sized. The V gene is TRBV7-9, the J gene TRBJ1-2; D perhaps matches TRBD1 (5 bases). Per the germline V gene, CDR1 is SEHNR and CDR2 is FQNEAQ (reference sequence). The CDR3 totals 15 residues. Trimming removed 7 bases from V and 4 bases from J, with 19 bases in between. CDR3 DNA sequence: TGTGCCAGCACCCCCCAGGGTCCGTGGTTCTATGGCTACACCTTC. It yields the protein CASTPQGPWFYGYTF.

The V and J genes are TRBV9 and TRBJ2-1; D not resolved. Trimming pared 4 bases from V and 5 bases from J, leaving 10 bases between. The CDR3 has 13 amino acids. The germline gives CDR1 SGDLS, CDR2 YYNGEE. The CDR3 coding sequence is TGTGCCAGCAGCCCACGAGGTAACAATGAGCAGTTCTTC. Its protein is CASSPRGNNEQFF.

The chain combines TRBV18 with TRBJ2-1, with a tentative D call TRBD1 (5 bases). CDR1 is KGHSH and CDR2 is LQKENI in the germline V gene. V lost 1 base to trimming and J lost 4 bases, with 5 bases between them. The CDR3 length is 13 residues. The CDR3 protein is CASSPQGYNEQFF. CDR3 sequence (DNA): TGTGCCAGCTCACCACAGGGGTACAATGAGCAGTTCTTC. Using reference TRBV18 and TRBJ2-1 for the parts outside the CDR3, the full variable domain is NAGVMQNPRHLVRRRGQEARLRCSPMKGHSHVYWYRQLPEEGLKFMVYLQKENIIDESGMPKERFSAEFPKEGPSILRIQQVVRGDSAAYFCASSPQGYNEQFFGPGTRLTVL.

The chain uses TRBV7-2 and TRBJ1-1; D ambiguous. The CDR3 has 13 residues. Germline V gene lookup returns CDR1 SGHTA and CDR2 FQGNSA. V lost 1 base, J lost 3 bases, and 6 bases lay in between. CDR3 sequence: CASSLGLHTEAFF. The CDR3 nucleotides are TGTGCCAGCAGCTTAGGGTTGCACACTGAAGCTTTCTTT.

The chain uses TRBV11-3 and TRBJ2-2; 8 bases map to TRBD1. In germline, CDR1 is SGHNT, CDR2 YENEEA. The ends lost 5 bases at V and 7 bases at J; junction bases unmatched: 9. There are 15 residues in the CDR3. The CDR3 coding sequence is TGTGCCAGCAGCCCTGGACAGGGAGAGGACGGGGAGCTGTTTTTT. Its protein product is CASSPGQGEDGELFF.

The chain has TRBV11-2 and TRBJ2-7; TRBD2 matches 9 bases. The germline gives CDR1 SGHAT, CDR2 FQNNGV. V lost 1 base to trimming and J lost 0 bases; unmatched junction nucleotides: 1. The CDR3 covers 15 residues. Here the CDR3 reads CASSLGLAASYEQYF. The CDR3 coding sequence is TGTGCCAGCAGCTTAGGACTAGCGGCCTCCTACGAGCAGTACTTC.

The rearrangement joins TRBV7-8 to TRBJ2-7; 7 positions agree with TRBD1. Germline V gene sequence: CDR1 SGHVS, CDR2 FQNEAQ. V trimming: 2 bases; J trimming: 2 bases; junction bases outside the gene matches: 0. The CDR3 runs 13 residues. The CDR3 coding sequence is TGTGCCAGCAGCTTAACAGGGGCCTACGAGCAGTACTTC. It is translated as CASSLTGAYEQYF.

V gene TRBV5-6 combines with J gene TRBJ2-3; 10 bases align to TRBD1. CDR1 is SGHDT and CDR2 is YYEEEE in the germline V gene. With 1 base clipped from V and 0 bases from J, the junction kept 5 bases outside the gene matches. This CDR3 contains 17 residues. The CDR3 DNA reads as TGTGCCAGCAGCTTGCTCGCGGACAGGGGGAGCACAGATACGCAGTATTTT. This encodes CASSLLADRGSTDTQYF.

The chain combines TRBV5-1 with TRBJ2-3; the D is unclear. CDR3 length equals 15 residues. V was cut by 0 bases and J by 0 bases, with 8 bases left in between. Germline CDR1 SGHRS, CDR2 YFSETQ. The CDR3 here is CASSLAAGSTDTQYF. In DNA form, the CDR3 reads TGCGCCAGCAGCTTGGCCGCCGGTAGCACAGATACGCAGTATTTT.

The chain recombines TRBV5-1 with TRBJ1-4; tentatively, D is TRBD1 (6 bases). The germline V gene has CDR1 SGHRS and CDR2 YFSETQ. V gave up 4 bases and J gave up 6 bases, with 13 bases separating them. The CDR3 has 14 residues. CDR3 in amino acids: CASSPRGADEKLFF. CDR3 in DNA: TGCGCCAGCAGCCCCAGGGGCGCGGATGAAAAACTGTTTTTT.

The genes are TRBV6-1 and TRBJ2-1; D is possibly TRBD1 (6 bases). With 6 bases removed from V and 4 bases from J, the gap between germline ends came to 16 bases. This CDR3 is built from 15 residues. CDR1 is MNHNS and CDR2 is SASEGT in the germline V gene. CDR3 amino acids: CASRLQGSLYNEQFF. The CDR3 DNA sequence: TGTGCCAGCAGACTACAGGGCTCCCTATACAATGAGCAGTTCTTC.

This chain uses TRBV27 with TRBJ2-2; D is perhaps TRBD1 or TRBD2 (5 bases each). The CDR3 is 14 residues long. Germline V gene sequence: CDR1 MNHEY, CDR2 SMNVEV (reference sequence). V was pared by 6 bases and J by 7 bases, with 15 bases between. DNA of the CDR3: TGTGCCAGCAGATCCGGGACGTCCGTCGGGGAGCTGTTTTTT. Its protein is CASRSGTSVGELFF.